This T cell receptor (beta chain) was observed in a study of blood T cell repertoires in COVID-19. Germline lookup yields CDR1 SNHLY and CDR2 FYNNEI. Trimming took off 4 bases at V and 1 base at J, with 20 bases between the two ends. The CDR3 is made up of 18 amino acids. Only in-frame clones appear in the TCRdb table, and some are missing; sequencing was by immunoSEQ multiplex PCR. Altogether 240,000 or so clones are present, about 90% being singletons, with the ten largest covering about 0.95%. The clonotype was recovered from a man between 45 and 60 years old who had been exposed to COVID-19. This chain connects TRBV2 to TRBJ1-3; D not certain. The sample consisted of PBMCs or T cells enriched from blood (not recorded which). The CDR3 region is CASSGLGNFVGSGNTIYF. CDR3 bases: TGTGCCAGCAGTGGGTTGGGCAACTTCGTCGGTTCTGGAAACACCATATATTTT.